This T cell receptor (beta chain) was captured in a study of blood T cell repertoires in COVID-19 (TCRdb year 2020). In the study overall: Recovered participants in ImmuneRACE Cohort 3 were defined as having two consecutive negative NP/OP PCR tests, clearance from a healthcare professional, or resolution of symptoms. The collaborator samples originated in the United States, Italy and Spain and spanned the acute and convalescent phases of COVID-19. The material from the prospective study consisted of cDNA or gDNA derived from T cells, B-cell-depleted T cells, or PBMCs. The dataset comprised deeply sampled blood TCRbeta repertoires from subjects exposed to, actively infected with, or recovered from COVID-19. The repertoires were released in a freely available public database meant as a resource for research on the immune response to SARS-CoV-2. Samples were obtained from the ongoing ImmuneRACE study (first 160 participants) and from about 1,300 subjects provided by 6 global collaborators. Nearly every sample came with metadata listing a de-identified subject ID, COVID-19 status, age in years and sex. Where available, HLA class I and class II types were obtained from metadata supplied by the sample provider rather than from assay-based typing.

As concerns this clone: Its antigen remains undetermined. Nothing much larger sits one base from this clone, and base qualities are not available.

The immunoSEQ Assay, a bias-controlled multiplex PCR, was used to amplify TCRbeta CDR3 regions from genomic DNA. The original pipeline was this. Within the assay, amplification of reference gene primers was used to estimate how many nucleated cells each sample contained. Sequence reads were collapsed and filtered to measure the absolute abundance of every unique TCRbeta CDR3 rearrangement. For each sample, productive Simpson clonality was calculated as the square root of Simpson's diversity index across productive rearrangements. The clones in this table, taken by TCRdb from immuneACCESS, are in-frame only. Not every clone is retained; where verified, under half of the shortfall comes from an unresolved V gene, and the cause of the rest is unknown. V and J calls and clone size come straight from that table; D and trimming were deduced from the DNA. The table for this sample lists under 200,000 clones; less than 80% of them were counted only once. The ten largest clones take up 15% to 20% of the sample.

The study at large found these results: Clinical and demographic metadata were provided uncurated, with the amount varying by source and participant.

Participants in the prospective study were aged about 18 to 95 years, lived in about two dozen United States geographic areas, and enrolled through a virtual design. Cohort assignment in the prospective study relied on participant-reported clinical history from a screening survey and a study questionnaire. Mobile phlebotomists in the prospective study collected whole blood, serum and a nasopharyngeal or oropharyngeal swab from every participant. Over an approximately 2-month period, participants in the prospective study had the option of providing additional blood draws and questionnaires. Before DNA extraction, prospective study blood samples were shipped either frozen or at room temperature. CDR1 and CDR2 are drawn from the germline V gene: MGHRA, YSYEKL. V was cut back by 1 base and J by 0 bases, leaving a gap of 15 bases between them. Spanning cysteine to phenylalanine, the CDR3 consists of 17 amino acids. Only CDR3 DNA remains: 51 bases, in frame from the first base.

The receptor's source is an older woman in a cohort exposed to, infected with or recovered from COVID-19 (not recorded which). The specimen was PBMCs or T cells enriched from blood (not recorded which). This sequence uses TRBV4-1 and TRBJ1-1; no confident D gene assignment can be made. In nucleotides, the sequence is TGCGCCAGCAGCCAAGGACCCGTTGGCAGGATGAACACTGAAGCTTTCTTT. Its product reads: CASSQGPVGRMNTEAFF.